This TCR beta chain was sequenced during a study of control samples from healthy donors and cancer patients. The method was immunoSEQ multiplex PCR; TCRdb's version includes in-frame clones alone and lacks a portion of them. The repertoire has about 71,000 clones, around nine tenths of them found once; the top ten carry under 20%. Germline values: CDR1 KGHSH, CDR2 LQKENI. The V gene end was trimmed by 5 bases and the J gene end by 4 bases; junction bases not matched to a gene: 13. There are 16 residues in the CDR3. The sequence was obtained from a man aged 55 to 70 with lung cancer. Source material: PBMCs. V usage is TRBV18 and J usage is TRBJ1-2; 7 bases map to TRBD1. This CDR3 reads CASSSIMGQLSYGYTF. In DNA, the CDR3 is TGTGCCAGCTCATCGATTATGGGACAGCTCTCCTATGGCTACACCTTC.